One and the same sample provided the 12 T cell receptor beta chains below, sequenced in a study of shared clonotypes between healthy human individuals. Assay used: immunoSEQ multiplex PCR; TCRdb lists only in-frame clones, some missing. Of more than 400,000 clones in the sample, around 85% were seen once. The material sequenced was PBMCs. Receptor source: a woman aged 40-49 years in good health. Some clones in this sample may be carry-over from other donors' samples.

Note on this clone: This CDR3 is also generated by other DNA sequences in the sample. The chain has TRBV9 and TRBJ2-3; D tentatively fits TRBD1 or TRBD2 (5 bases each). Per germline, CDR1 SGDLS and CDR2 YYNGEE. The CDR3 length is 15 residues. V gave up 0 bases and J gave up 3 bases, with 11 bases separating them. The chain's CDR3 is CASSVGVGETDTQYF. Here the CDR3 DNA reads TGTGCCAGCAGCGTAGGAGTAGGGGAGACAGATACGCAGTATTTT.

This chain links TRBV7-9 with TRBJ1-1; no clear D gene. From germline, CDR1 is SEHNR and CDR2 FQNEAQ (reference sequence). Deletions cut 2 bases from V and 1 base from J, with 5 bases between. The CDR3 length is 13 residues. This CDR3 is CASSLPPNTEAFF. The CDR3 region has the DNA TGTGCCAGCAGCTTACCACCGAACACTGAAGCTTTCTTT.

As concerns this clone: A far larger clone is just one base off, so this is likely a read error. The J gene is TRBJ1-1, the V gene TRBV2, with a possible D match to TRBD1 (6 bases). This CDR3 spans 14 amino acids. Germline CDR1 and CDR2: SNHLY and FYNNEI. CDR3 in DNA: TGTGCCATCAGTAAAGAAACAGGGAGTAGGGAAGCTTTCTTT. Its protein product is CAISKETGSREAFF.

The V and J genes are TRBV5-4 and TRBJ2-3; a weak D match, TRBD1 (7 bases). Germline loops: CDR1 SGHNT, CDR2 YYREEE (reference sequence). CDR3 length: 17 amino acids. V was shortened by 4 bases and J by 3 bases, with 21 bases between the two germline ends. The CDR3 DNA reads TGTGCCAGCAGCAGAACCCCAGGGGGAGGCGGTACAGATACGCAGTATTTT. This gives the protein CASSRTPGGGGTDTQYF.

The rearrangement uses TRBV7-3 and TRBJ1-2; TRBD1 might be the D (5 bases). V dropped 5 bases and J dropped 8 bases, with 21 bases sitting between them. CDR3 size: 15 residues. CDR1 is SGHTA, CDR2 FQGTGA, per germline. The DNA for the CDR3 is TGTGCCAGCAGCCCCGCCTCGGGAGGGGTGGGGGGCTACACCTTC. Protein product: CASSPASGGVGGYTF.

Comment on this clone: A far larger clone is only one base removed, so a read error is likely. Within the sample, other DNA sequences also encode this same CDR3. The CDR3 DNA is TGTGCCAGCAGTTCAGAACTGGTTTCCGGGGAGCTGTTTTTT. This gives the protein CASSSELVSGELFF. This sequence joins TRBV27 and TRBJ2-2; D ambiguous. Trimming pared 4 bases from V and 6 bases from J, leaving 12 bases between. Germline V lookup: CDR1 MNHEY, CDR2 SMNVEV (reference sequence). This CDR3 spans 14 amino acids.

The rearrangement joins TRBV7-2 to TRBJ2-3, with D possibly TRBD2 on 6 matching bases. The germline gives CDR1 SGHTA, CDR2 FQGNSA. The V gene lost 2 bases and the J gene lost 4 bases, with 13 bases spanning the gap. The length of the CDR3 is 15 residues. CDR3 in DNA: TGTGCCAGCAGCTTACAGTCTCGGGAGTCAGATACGCAGTATTTT. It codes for CASSLQSRESDTQYF. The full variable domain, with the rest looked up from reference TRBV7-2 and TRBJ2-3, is GAGVSQSPSNKVTEKGKDVELRCDPISGHTALYWYRQSLGQGLEFLIYFQGNSAPDKSGLPSDRFSAERTGGSVSTLTIQRTQQEDSAVYLCASSLQSRESDTQYFGPGTRLTVL.

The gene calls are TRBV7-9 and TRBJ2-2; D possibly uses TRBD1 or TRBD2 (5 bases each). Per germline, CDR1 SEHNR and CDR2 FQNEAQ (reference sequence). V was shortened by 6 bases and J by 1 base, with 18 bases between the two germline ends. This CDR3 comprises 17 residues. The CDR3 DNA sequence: TGTGCCAGCAGGTTGGGCCCGGGACGCCGGAACACCGGGGAGCTGTTTTTT. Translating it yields CASRLGPGRRNTGELFF.

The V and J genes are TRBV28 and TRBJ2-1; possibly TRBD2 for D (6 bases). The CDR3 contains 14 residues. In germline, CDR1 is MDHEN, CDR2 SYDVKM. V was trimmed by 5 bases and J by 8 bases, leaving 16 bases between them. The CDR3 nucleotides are TGTGCCAGCAGTCTCCAACGGGAGAGGCATGAGCAGTTCTTC. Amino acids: CASSLQRERHEQFF.

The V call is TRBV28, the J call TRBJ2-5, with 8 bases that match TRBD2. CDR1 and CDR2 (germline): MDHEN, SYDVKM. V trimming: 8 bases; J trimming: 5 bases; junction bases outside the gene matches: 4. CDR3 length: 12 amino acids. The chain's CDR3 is CASFSGTETQYF. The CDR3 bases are TGTGCCAGCTTTAGCGGGACGGAGACCCAGTACTTC.

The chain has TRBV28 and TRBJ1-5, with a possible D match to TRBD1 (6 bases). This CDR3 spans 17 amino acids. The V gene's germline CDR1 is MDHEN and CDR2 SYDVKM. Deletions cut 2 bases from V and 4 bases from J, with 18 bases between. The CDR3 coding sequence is TGTGCCAGCAGTTTAATCTCCGGGCGCAGGGGAAATCAGCCCCAGCATTTT. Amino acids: CASSLISGRRGNQPQHF.

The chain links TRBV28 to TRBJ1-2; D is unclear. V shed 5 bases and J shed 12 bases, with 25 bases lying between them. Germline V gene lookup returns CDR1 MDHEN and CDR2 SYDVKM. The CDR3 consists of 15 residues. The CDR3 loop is CASSTGGGRLDRDTF. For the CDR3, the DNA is TGTGCCAGCAGTACCGGCGGCGGGAGACTAGATAGGGACACCTTC.